This T cell receptor beta chain was recorded in a study of monozygotic twins with inflammatory bowel disease. Regarding this clonotype: Its specificity is not known.

Study observations and caveats: Cells of different T cell subtypes could not be told apart.

TCRdb processed the 5' RACE reads again and assigns one entry to each CDR3 protein, with no DNA. Here the sample table reports roughly 150,000 distinct CDR3 sequences. The sequence was collected from a human donor with ulcerative colitis or Crohn's disease, or a healthy co-twin of an affected twin (not recorded which). The material sequenced was blood.

This chain's CDR3 is CASSSGDSQPQHF. The rearrangement links TRBV12-3 or TRBV12-4 to TRBJ1-5. The CDR3 runs to 13 residues.